This T cell receptor beta chain was captured by sequencing in a study of T cell responses to AZD1222 COVID-19 vaccine (dated by TCRdb to the early 2020s). Background for the entire study: TCR sequencing covered 233 trial participants: about 210 given two doses of AZD1222 and 26 given two doses of MenACWY control vaccine. Trial participants were enrolled into age subgroups of 18-55, 56-69 and 70-plus years, which contained about 160, 30 and 59 TCR-sequenced participants, respectively.

The CDR3 regions of human TCRbeta chains were subjected to immunosequencing. As for how the authors treated the data: TCRs in the repertoires were matched against a reference library of SARS-CoV-2-specific TCRs that had been generated with the MIRA antigen-specificity platform. Breadth was defined as the fraction of unique TCRs that were SARS-CoV-2-associated, and depth was defined as the fraction of total T cells that were SARS-CoV-2-associated. Using the MIRA data, each spike-specific TCR was mapped to the spike region that the TCR reacts to and placed in a CD4 or CD8 class. Log10-transformed breadth and depth values were compared by one-way ANOVA with Sidak's multiple comparisons tests. In TCRdb, the immuneACCESS table is reduced to in-frame sequences with V and J assigned. These tables do not hold every clone; where another copy was compared, an unresolved V gene accounts for under half, and the others remain unexplained. For V, J and clone size, that table is used; D and trimming come from the DNA. This sample lists around 130,000 clones; roughly nine tenths were detected once. The biggest ten clones account for around 3% of the sample.

CDR3 length: 13 amino acids, cysteine to phenylalanine. Only CDR3 DNA remains: 39 bases, in frame from the first base. V sheds 2 bases and J sheds 9 bases, leaving 8 bases between their ends. The sample's time point label, in plain terms: about 28 days (+/-7) after the second vaccine dose. Because spike-specific TCR depth and breadth did not differ between the two schedules, AZD1222 recipients who got a second dose at roughly 4 weeks were pooled with those who got a second dose at roughly 12 weeks. Samples from vaccinated people were obtained from the UK trials COV001 and COV002, which included a single-blind randomized controlled phase 2/3 trial of AZD1222 (ChAdOx1 nCoV-19) in healthy adults. For TCRbeta chain sequencing, PBMC samples from trial participants were taken at day 0 and at day 28 after the second dose. Study-wide conclusions, independent of this receptor: In the small 56-69-year group, the increase in depth fell short of significance, most likely because of low power. Nearly half of unique spike-specific TCRs reportedly recognized epitopes outside regions mutated in the B.1.351 and B.1.1.7 variants. The whole spike protein was spanned by vaccine-associated CD4 TCRs, and dominant responses were seen in regions 160-218 and 743-854. Because no samples from the day 14 peak response were available, repertoires could be characterized only after the peak T cell response. A significant rise in spike-specific TCR breadth and depth was observed after two AZD1222 doses relative to day 0 and relative to MenACWY recipients. Participants were mostly white British and included more females than males, and it was suggested by the authors that clonal diversity may have been underestimated. Conclusions about previously exposed vaccinees were limited because only 6 or 7 AZD1222 recipients were SARS-CoV-2 seropositive at baseline.

This clone occurred a few times. The antigen this receptor binds is unknown. There are no base qualities to consult, and no much larger clone falls within one base. The rearrangement combines TRBV12-3 or TRBV12-4 with TRBJ1-6, with no reliable assignment of the D segment. The receptor's source is an adult who received the AZD1222 COVID-19 vaccine. The starting material was peripheral blood, obtained 28 days after the second AZD1222 dose. The bases read TGTGCCAGCAGTTTAATGTGGGTTTCACCCCTCCACTTT. Translation gives CASSLMWVSPLHF.